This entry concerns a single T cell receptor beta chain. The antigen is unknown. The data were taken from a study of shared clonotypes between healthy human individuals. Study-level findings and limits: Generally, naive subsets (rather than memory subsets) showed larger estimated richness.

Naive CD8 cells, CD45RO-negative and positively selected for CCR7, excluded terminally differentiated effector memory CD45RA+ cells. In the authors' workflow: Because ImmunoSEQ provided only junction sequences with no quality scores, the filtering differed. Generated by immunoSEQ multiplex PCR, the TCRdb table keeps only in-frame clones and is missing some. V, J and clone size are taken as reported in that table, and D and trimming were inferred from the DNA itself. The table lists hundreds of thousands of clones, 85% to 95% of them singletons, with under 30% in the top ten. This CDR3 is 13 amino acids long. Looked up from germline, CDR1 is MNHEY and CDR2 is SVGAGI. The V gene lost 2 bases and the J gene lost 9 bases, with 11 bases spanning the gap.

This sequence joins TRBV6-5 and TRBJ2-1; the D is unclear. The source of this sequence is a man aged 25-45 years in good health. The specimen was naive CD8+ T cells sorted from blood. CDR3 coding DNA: TGTGCCAGCAGTTACAAGGCCTCAACTGAGCAGTTCTTC. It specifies CASSYKASTEQFF.